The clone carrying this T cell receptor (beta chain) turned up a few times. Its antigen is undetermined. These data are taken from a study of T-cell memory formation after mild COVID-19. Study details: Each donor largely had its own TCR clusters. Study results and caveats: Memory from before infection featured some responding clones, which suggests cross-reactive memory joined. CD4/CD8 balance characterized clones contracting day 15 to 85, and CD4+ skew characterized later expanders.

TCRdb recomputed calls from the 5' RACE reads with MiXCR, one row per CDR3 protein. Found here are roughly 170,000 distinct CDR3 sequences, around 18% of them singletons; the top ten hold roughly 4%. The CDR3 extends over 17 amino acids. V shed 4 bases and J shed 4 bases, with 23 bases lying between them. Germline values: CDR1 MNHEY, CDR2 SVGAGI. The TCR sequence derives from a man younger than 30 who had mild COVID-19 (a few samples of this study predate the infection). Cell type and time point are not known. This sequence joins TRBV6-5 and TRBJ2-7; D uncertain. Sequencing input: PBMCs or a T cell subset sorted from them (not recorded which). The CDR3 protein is CASSFVKAGKNSYEQYV. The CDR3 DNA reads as TGTGCCAGCAGTTTTGTTAAGGCCGGTAAGAATTCTTACGAGCAGTACGTC.